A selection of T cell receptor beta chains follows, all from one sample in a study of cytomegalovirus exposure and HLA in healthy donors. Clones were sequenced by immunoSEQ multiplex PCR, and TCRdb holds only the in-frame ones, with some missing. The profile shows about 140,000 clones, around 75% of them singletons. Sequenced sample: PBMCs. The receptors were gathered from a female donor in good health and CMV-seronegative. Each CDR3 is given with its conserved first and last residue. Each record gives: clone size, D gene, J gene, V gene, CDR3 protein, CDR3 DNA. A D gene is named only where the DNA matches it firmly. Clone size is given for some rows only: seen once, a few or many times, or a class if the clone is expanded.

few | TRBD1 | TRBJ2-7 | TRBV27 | CASSFDRGYEQYF | TGTGCCAGCAGTTTCGACAGGGGCTACGAGCAGTACTTC
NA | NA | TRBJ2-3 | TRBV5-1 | CASSLDEVITDTQYF | TGCGCCAGCAGCTTGGATGAGGTCATCACAGATACGCAGTATTTT
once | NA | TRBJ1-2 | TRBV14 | CASSHRDQTINYGYTF | TGTGCCAGCAGCCACCGGGATCAAACAATTAACTATGGCTACACCTTC
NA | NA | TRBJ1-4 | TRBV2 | CASSDRGLEKLFF | TGTGCCAGCAGTGACAGGGGATTGGAAAAACTGTTTTTT
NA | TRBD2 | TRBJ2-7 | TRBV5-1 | CASSFYPVGLAPYEQYF | TGCGCCAGCAGCTTTTACCCCGTGGGACTAGCCCCCTACGAGCAGTACTTC
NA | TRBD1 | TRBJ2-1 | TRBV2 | CASSEPGTVYNEQFF | TGTGCCAGCAGTGAACCGGGGACAGTTTACAATGAGCAGTTCTTC
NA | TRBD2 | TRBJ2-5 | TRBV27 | CASSPPWGGETQYF | TGTGCCAGCAGTCCCCCCTGGGGGGGAGAGACCCAGTACTTC
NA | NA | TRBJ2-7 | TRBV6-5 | CASSYSARSSYEQYF | TGTGCCAGCAGTTACTCGGCAAGAAGCTCCTACGAGCAGTACTTC
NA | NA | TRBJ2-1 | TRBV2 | CASQGPGVIKPDNEQFF | TGTGCCAGCCAGGGCCCGGGAGTTATAAAGCCGGACAATGAGCAGTTCTTC
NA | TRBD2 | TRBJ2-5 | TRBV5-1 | CASSFGTSGMRAAETQYF | TGCGCCAGCAGCTTCGGGACTAGCGGGATGCGGGCGGCAGAGACCCAGTACTTC
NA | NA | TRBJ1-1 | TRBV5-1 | CASSLEGPPAFF | TGCGCCAGCAGCTTGGAGGGGCCCCCAGCTTTCTTT